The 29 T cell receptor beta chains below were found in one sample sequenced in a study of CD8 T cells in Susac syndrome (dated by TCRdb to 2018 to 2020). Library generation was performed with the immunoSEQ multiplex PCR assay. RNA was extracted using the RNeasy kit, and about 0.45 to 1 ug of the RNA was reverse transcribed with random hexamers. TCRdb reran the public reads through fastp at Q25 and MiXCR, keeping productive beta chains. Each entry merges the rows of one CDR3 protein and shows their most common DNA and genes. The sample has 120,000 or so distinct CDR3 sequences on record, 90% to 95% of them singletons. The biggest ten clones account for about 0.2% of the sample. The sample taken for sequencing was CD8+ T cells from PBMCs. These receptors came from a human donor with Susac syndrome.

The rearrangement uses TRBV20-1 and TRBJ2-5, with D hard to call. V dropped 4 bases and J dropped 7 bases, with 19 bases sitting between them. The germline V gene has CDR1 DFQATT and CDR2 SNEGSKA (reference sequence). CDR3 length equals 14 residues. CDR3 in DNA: TGCAGTGCTACCACCCTAGGCCCAGCCGGGACCCAGTACTTC. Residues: CSATTLGPAGTQYF.

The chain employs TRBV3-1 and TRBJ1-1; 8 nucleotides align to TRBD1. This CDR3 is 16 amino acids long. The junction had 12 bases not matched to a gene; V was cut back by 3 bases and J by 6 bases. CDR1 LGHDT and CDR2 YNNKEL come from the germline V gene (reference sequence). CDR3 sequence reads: CASSHPSTGVVPEAFF. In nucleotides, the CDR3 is TGTGCCAGCAGCCACCCGTCGACAGGGGTAGTCCCTGAAGCTTTCTTT.

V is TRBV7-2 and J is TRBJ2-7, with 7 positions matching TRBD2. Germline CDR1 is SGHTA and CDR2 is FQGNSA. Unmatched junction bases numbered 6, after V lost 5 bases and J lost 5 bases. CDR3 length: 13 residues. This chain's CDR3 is CASSPFAGDEQYF. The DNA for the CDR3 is TGTGCCAGCAGCCCCTTCGCGGGGGACGAGCAGTACTTC.

Written as DNA, the CDR3 is TGTGCCAGCAGTTACGTGGACGCCTACGAGCAGTACTTC. Its protein is CASSYVDAYEQYF. The genes are TRBV12-3 or TRBV12-4 and TRBJ2-7; no clear D gene. Trimming took off 4 bases at V and 2 bases at J, with 9 bases between the two ends. The CDR3 has 13 residues.

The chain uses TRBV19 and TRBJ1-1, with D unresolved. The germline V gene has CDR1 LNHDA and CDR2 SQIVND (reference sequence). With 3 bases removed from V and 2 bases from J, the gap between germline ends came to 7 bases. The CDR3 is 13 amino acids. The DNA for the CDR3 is TGTGCCAGTAGTATCTACAGAAACACTGAAGCTTTCTTT. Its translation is CASSIYRNTEAFF.

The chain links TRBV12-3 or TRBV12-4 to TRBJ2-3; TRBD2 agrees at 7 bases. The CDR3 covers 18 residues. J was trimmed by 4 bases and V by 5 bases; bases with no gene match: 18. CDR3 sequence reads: CASSRVRGGLGLADTQYF. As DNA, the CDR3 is TGTGCCAGCAGTCGGGTTCGGGGCGGACTAGGGCTGGCAGATACGCAGTATTTT.

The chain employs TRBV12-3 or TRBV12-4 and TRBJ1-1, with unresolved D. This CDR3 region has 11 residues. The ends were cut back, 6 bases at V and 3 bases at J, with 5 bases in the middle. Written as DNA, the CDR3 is TGTGCCAGCAGAACTGACACTGAAGCTTTCTTT. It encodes CASRTDTEAFF.

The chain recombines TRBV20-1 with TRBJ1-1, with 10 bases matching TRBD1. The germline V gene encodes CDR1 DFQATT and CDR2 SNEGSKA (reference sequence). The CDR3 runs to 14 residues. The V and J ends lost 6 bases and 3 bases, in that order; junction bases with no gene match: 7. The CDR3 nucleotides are TGCAGTGCCCGGACAGGGGGGACGGACACTGAAGCTTTCTTT. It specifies CSARTGGTDTEAFF.

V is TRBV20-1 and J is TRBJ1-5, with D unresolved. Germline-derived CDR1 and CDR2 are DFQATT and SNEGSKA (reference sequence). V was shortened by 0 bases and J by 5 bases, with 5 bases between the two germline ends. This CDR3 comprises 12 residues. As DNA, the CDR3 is TGCAGTGCTAGAGATTGGGATCAGCCCCAGCATTTT. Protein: CSARDWDQPQHF.

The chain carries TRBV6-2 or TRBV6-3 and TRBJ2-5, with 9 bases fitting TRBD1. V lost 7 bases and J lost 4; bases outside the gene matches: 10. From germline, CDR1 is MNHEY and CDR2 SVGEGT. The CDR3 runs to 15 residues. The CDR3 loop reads CASTEPGQGLETQYF. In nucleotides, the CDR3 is TGTGCCAGCACCGAACCGGGACAGGGTTTAGAGACCCAGTACTTC.

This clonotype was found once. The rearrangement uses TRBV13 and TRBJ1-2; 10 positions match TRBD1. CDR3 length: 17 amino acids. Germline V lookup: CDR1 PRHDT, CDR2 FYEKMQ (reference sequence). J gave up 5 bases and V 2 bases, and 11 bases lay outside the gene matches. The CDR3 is CASSLRGDRGVYYGYTF. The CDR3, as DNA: TGTGCCAGCAGCTTACGGGGGGACAGGGGAGTATATTATGGCTACACCTTC.

The CDR3, as DNA: TGTGCCAGCAGTCCAAGGGGCGGGAGCCACAATGAGCAGTTCTTC. It translates to CASSPRGGSHNEQFF. V and J are TRBV27 and TRBJ2-1, with 7 positions matching TRBD2. The CDR3 sequence is 15 residues long. Per germline, CDR1 MNHEY and CDR2 SMNVEV (reference sequence). Germline trimming cut 5 bases from V and 5 bases from J; bases unmatched to any gene: 9.

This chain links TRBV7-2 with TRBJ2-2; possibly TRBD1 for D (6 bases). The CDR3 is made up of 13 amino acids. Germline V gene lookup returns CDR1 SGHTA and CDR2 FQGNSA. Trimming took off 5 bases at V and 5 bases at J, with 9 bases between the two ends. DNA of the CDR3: TGTGCCAGCAGCACAACAGGGACCGGGGAGCTGTTTTTT. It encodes CASSTTGTGELFF.

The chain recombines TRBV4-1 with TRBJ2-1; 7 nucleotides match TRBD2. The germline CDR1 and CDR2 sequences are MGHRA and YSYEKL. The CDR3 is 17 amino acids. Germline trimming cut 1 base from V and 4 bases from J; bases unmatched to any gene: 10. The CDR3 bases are TGCGCCAGCAGCCAAGGACTCCTAGCGGCCTCTTACAATGAGCAGTTCTTC. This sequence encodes CASSQGLLAASYNEQFF.

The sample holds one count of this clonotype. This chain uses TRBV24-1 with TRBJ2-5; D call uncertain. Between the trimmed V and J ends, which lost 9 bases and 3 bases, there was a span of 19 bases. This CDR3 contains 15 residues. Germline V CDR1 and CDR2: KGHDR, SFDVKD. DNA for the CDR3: TGTGCCACCGAAGAGTGGTCAGGTTCCAAAGAGACCCAGTACTTC. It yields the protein CATEEWSGSKETQYF.

Here the CDR3 DNA reads TGTGCCACCAGTGATGCCTACCGGGACGCCACCTACGAGCAGTACTTC. Translated, it gives CATSDAYRDATYEQYF. The J gene is TRBJ2-7, the V gene TRBV24-1; D is possibly TRBD1 or TRBD2 (5 bases each). V was pared by 3 bases and J by 2 bases, with 16 bases between. The CDR3 contains 16 residues. CDR1 is KGHDR and CDR2 is SFDVKD in the germline V gene.

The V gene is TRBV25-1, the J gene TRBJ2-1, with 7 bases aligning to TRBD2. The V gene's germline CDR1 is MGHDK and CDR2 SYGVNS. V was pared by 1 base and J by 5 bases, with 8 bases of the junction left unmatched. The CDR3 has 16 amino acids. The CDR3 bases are TGTGCCAGCAGTGAATCGGGGGACTATAGGGACAATGAGCAGTTCTTC. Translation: CASSESGDYRDNEQFF.

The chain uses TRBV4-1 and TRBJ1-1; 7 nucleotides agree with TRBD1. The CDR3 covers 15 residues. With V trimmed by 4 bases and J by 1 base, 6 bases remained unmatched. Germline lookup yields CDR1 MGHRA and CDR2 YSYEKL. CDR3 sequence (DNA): TGCGCCAGCAGCCTCACCGGGACAGCGAACACTGAAGCTTTCTTT. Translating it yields CASSLTGTANTEAFF.

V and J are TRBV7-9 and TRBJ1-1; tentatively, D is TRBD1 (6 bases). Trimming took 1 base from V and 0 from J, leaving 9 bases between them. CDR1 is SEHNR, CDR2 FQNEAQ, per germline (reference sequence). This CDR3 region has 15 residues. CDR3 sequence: CASSLVGGLNTEAFF. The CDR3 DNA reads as TGTGCCAGCAGCTTAGTAGGGGGACTGAACACTGAAGCTTTCTTT.

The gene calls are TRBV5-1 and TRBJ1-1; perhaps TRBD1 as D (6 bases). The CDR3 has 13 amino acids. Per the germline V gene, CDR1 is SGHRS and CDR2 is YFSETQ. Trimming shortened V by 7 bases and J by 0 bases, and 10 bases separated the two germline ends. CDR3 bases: TGCGCCAGCGCAGGGGACTTGAACACTGAAGCTTTCTTT. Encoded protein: CASAGDLNTEAFF.

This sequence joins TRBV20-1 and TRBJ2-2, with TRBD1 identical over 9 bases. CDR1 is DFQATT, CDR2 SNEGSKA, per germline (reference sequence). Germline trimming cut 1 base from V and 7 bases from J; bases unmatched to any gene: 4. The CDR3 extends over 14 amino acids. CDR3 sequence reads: CSARGTGEVGELFF. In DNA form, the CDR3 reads TGCAGTGCTAGAGGGACAGGGGAAGTCGGGGAGCTGTTTTTT.

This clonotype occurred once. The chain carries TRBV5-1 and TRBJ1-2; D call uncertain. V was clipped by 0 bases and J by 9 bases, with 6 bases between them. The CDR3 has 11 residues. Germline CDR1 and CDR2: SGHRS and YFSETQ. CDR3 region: CASSLEGSYTF. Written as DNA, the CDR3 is TGCGCCAGCAGCTTGGAGGGTAGCTACACCTTC.

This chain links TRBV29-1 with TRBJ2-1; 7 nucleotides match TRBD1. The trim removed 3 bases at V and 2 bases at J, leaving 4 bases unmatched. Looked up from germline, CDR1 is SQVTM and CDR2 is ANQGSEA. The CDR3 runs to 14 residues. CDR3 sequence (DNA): TGCAGCGTTGAGGGGCAGGGGGCCTACAATGAGCAGTTCTTC. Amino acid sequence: CSVEGQGAYNEQFF.

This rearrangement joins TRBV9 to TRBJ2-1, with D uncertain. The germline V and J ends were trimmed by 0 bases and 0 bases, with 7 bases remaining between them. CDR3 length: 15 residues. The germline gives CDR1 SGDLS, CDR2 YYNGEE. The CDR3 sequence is CASSVEAGSYNEQFF. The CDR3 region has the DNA TGTGCCAGCAGCGTAGAAGCCGGCTCCTACAATGAGCAGTTCTTC.

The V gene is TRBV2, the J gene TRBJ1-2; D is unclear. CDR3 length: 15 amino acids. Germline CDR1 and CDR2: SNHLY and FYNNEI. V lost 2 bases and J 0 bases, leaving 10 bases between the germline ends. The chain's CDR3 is CASSEYREANYGYTF. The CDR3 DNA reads TGTGCCAGCAGTGAATATCGGGAGGCTAACTATGGCTACACCTTC. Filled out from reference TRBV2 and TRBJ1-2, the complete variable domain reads EPEVTQTPSHQVTQMGQEVILRCVPISNHLYFYWYRQILGQKVEFLVSFYNNEISEKSEIFDDQFSVERPDGSNFTLKIRSTKLEDSAMYFCASSEYREANYGYTFGSGTRLTVV.

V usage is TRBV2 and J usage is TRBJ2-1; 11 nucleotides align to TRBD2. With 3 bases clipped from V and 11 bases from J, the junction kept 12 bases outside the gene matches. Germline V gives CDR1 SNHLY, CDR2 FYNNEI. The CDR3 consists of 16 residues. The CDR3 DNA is TGTGCCAGCAGTGACACGTCGGTAACTAGCGGGAGAAAGCAGTTCTTC. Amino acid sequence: CASSDTSVTSGRKQFF.

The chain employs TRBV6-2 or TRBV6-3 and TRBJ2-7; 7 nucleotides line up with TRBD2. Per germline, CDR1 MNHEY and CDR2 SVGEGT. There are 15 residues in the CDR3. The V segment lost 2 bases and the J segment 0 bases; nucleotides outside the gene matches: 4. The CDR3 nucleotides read TGTGCCAGCAGTTACACGGCTAGCGGCTCCTACGAGCAGTACTTC. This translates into CASSYTASGSYEQYF.

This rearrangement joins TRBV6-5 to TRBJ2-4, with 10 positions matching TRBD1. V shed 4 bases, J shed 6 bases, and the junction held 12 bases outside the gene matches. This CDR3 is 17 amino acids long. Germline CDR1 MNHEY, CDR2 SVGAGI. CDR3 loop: CASSLPPGQGRGNIQYF. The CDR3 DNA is TGTGCCAGCAGTTTGCCTCCGGGACAGGGGAGGGGAAACATTCAGTACTTC.

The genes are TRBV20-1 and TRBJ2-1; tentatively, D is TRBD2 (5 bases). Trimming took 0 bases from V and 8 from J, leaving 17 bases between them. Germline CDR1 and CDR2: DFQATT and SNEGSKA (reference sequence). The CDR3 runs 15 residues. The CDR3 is CSARDYLARIDEQFF. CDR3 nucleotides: TGCAGTGCTAGAGATTATCTAGCTCGGATCGATGAGCAGTTCTTC.